The 22 T cell receptor beta chains given below trace back to one sample, sequenced in a study of tumor-infiltrating lymphocytes in primary liver carcinoma. TCR beta cDNA came from about 500 ng total RNA, primed with a constant-region primer. Libraries for TCR beta were built through three nested multiplex PCR rounds, which together made up a slightly modified ARM-PCR procedure. Running around 10 cycles apiece, the first two PCR rounds relied on TRBV1-TRBV30 forward primers together with a C-beta reverse primer. A single record per CDR3 protein comes from TCRdb applying MiXCR to the multiplex PCR reads. The repertoire consists of about 320,000 distinct CDR3 sequences, with approximately 65% occurring once and the leading ten covering roughly 9%. They got blood RNA out of unsorted whole blood and also pulled out germline DNA. The sequenced sample consisted of peripheral blood. The receptors were sampled from a middle-aged man with primary liver carcinoma and hepatitis B virus infection.

Notes on this clonotype: Just one base apart from a much larger clone, this may be a read error. This chain joins TRBV6-2 or TRBV6-3 and TRBJ2-2; either TRBD1 or TRBD2 may supply D (5 bases each). CDR1 is MNHEY, CDR2 SVGEGT, per germline. The CDR3 extends over 14 amino acids. CDR3: CASSYLTATGDLFF. The CDR3 nucleotides are TGTGCCAGCAGTTACCTGACAGCTACCGGGGACCTGTTTTTT.

Regarding this clonotype: This may come from a read error, since a much larger clone is one base off. This rearrangement joins TRBV10-3 to TRBJ1-4; tentative D call: TRBD1 (5 bases). Between the trimmed V and J ends, which lost 6 bases and 5 bases, there was a span of 10 bases. Germline assignment: CDR1 ENHRY and CDR2 SYGVKD. The CDR3 has 13 amino acids. This chain's CDR3 is CAIRPGTNEKLFF. The CDR3 DNA sequence: TGTGCCATCAGGCCCGGGACGAATGAAAAACTGTTTTTT.

Regarding this clonotype: Because it lacks the conserved phenylalanine or tryptophan at the end, this CDR3 is likely a read error. The limits of the CDR3 on the DNA are not certain, so only TCRdb's listed CDR3 is given. The chain combines TRBV11-2 with TRBJ2-7; TRBD1, the table's D call, lacks a check against the DNA. Inclusive of both ends, the CDR3 amounts to 14 amino acids. CDR1 is SGHAT, CDR2 FQNNGV, per germline. The CDR3 loop reads CASIPRAMGNEQYS.

In regard to this clonotype: This clone may be a read error of a much larger clone one base away. Here the CDR3 reads CTISVAGGGNQPQHF. The CDR3 DNA reads TGTACCATCAGTGTGGCCGGGGGGGGCAATCAGCCCCAGCATTTT. The chain carries TRBV10-3 and TRBJ1-5; D possibly corresponds to TRBD1 (5 bases). CDR1 and CDR2 (germline): ENHRY, SYGVKD. The CDR3 is 15 amino acids.

Points on this clonotype: One end of the junction varies from germline; a read error may be responsible. The V and J genes are TRBV6-5 and TRBJ2-1; 10 positions agree with TRBD2. Germline CDR1 and CDR2: MNHEY and SVGAGI. The CDR3 has 17 residues. CDR3: CASSYSLAGECYNEQFF. Here the CDR3 DNA reads TGTGCCAGCAGTTACTCTCTAGCGGGAGAGTGCTACAACGAGCAGTTCTTC.

Of note for this clonotype: Being one base from a much bigger clone, this may be a read error. The genes are TRBV28 and TRBJ2-2, with D unresolved. Germline V lookup: CDR1 MDHEN, CDR2 SYDVKM. This CDR3 has 14 amino acids. Trimming left V 3 bases short and J 4 bases short, with 9 bases between. As DNA, the CDR3 is TGTGCCAGCAGTTTTATAGTCGGCACCGGGGAGCTGTTTTTT. Translating it yields CASSFIVGTGELFF.

A remark on this clonotype: A much larger clone lies a single base off, so this may be a read error. J is TRBJ1-4 and V is TRBV6-6; 8 positions match TRBD1. Germline assignment: CDR1 MNHNY and CDR2 SVGAGI (reference sequence). This CDR3 contains 15 residues. Losses at the gene ends were 7 bases for V and 8 bases for J; bases not matched to a gene: 12. The CDR3 reads CASTDAGGAGEKLFF. CDR3 in DNA: TGTGCCAGCACCGACGCAGGGGGCGCCGGGGAAAAACTGTTTTTT.

This clonotype was picked up one time. The junction does not match germline at one end; this may be a read error. The chain links TRBV10-3 to TRBJ2-2; D is perhaps TRBD1 (6 bases). The germline gives CDR1 ENHRY, CDR2 SYGVKD. The CDR3 has 16 residues. CDR3 DNA sequence: TGTGCCATCAGTGAGCCACAGGGCATCAACACCGGGGAGCTGTTATTT. As protein: CAISEPQGINTGELLF.

The J gene is TRBJ2-1, the V gene TRBV11-2; D possibly corresponds to TRBD2 (5 bases). This CDR3 contains 16 residues. CDR1 and CDR2 from the germline V gene are SGHAT and FQNNGV. V was clipped by 7 bases and J by 4 bases, with 20 bases between them. The CDR3 loop is CASMWLARGRYNEQFF. The CDR3 coding sequence is TGTGCCAGCATGTGGTTAGCGAGAGGAAGATACAATGAGCAGTTCTTC.

As to this clonotype: An end of the junction does not agree with germline; a read error may underlie this. The rearrangement joins TRBV29-1 to TRBJ2-5; 8 positions agree with TRBD1. The germline gives CDR1 SQVTM, CDR2 ANQGSEA. This CDR3 contains 12 residues. The CDR3 coding sequence is TGCAGCGTTGACAGGGGGCCGGAGACCCAGTGCTTC. Its translation: CSVDRGPETQCF.

Turning to this clonotype: It may be a read error: a sequence one base away is much more abundant. The chain joins TRBV5-6 to TRBJ1-1, with unresolved D. This CDR3 is 13 amino acids long. Germline V gives CDR1 SGHDT, CDR2 YYEEEE. In DNA, the CDR3 is TGTGCCAGCAGCGAGGACTCGAACACTGAAACTTTCTTT. Amino acid sequence: CASSEDSNTETFF.

About this clonotype: One end of the junction fails to match germline, which may point to a read error. J is TRBJ1-2 and V is TRBV10-2; unclear D gene. CDR1 WSHSY and CDR2 SAAADI come from the germline V gene. The CDR3 runs to 13 residues. Here the CDR3 DNA reads TGCGCCAGCAGTGATGGGTCCTACTATGGCTCCACCTTC. Protein sequence: CASSDGSYYGSTF.

In the case of this clonotype: Without the conserved terminal phenylalanine or tryptophan, this CDR3 likely stems from a read error. The V call is TRBV11-3, the J call TRBJ2-3; 11 bases are a match to TRBD1. The germline V gene encodes CDR1 SGHNT and CDR2 YENEEA. The CDR3 has 19 residues. Here the CDR3 reads CASSSRTGTGGIDTDTQYY. The CDR3 coding sequence is TGTGCCAGCAGCTCCCGGACAGGGACAGGGGGGATCGACACAGATACACAGTATTAT.

For this clonotype: In this CDR3 the conserved last residue, phenylalanine or tryptophan, is missing, so a read error is likely. The chain joins TRBV6-2 or TRBV6-3 to TRBJ2-7, with D possibly being TRBD1 (6 bases). Per germline, CDR1 MNHEY and CDR2 SVGEGT. Trimming took 6 bases from V and 3 from J, leaving 12 bases between them. CDR3 length: 13 amino acids. This CDR3 is CASSTQGHYEQYS. Written as DNA, the CDR3 is TGTGCCAGCAGCACCCAGGGACACTACGAGCAGTACTCC.

This clonotype was detected many times. This chain connects TRBV6-1 to TRBJ2-5; D gene ambiguous. The CDR3 totals 13 residues. V was trimmed by 11 bases and J by 2 bases, leaving 15 bases between them. The germline CDR1 and CDR2 sequences are MNHNS and SASEGT. The CDR3 nucleotides read TGTGCCCTCAGACGGCGCCTACAAGAGACCCAGTACTTC. Translation: CALRRRLQETQYF.

Note on this clonotype: Possible read error: a much larger clone is one base away. The chain combines TRBV4-2 with TRBJ1-2; TRBD1 matches at 9 bases. The CDR3 spans 14 residues. In germline, CDR1 is LGHNA, CDR2 YNFKEQ. V dropped 4 bases and J dropped 5; count of bases not matched to a gene: 5. CDR3 amino acids: CASSRQGGRYGYTF. CDR3 DNA: TGTGCCAGCAGCCGACAGGGGGGGCGGTATGGCTACACCTTC.

Regarding this clonotype: Just one base apart from a much larger clone, this may be a read error. V is TRBV29-1 and J is TRBJ1-4; D remains ambiguous. The CDR3 has 10 amino acids. The germline V gene encodes CDR1 SQVTM and CDR2 ANQGSEA. V was clipped by 7 bases and J by 6 bases, with 6 bases between them. The CDR3 protein is CSGRDEKLFF. The CDR3 region has the DNA TGCAGCGGGAGGGATGAAAAACTGTTTTTT.

Worth noting for this clonotype: The CDR3 ends on some other residue instead of the conserved phenylalanine or tryptophan, so this is likely a read error. CDR3 region: CATRQVVGTGELFL. In DNA form, the CDR3 reads TGTGCCACTCGGCAGGTCGTAGGTACCGGGGAGCTGTTTCTT. The chain employs TRBV14 and TRBJ2-2; no clear D gene. CDR3 length: 14 residues. V lost 10 bases, J lost 5 bases, and 17 bases lay in between. Germline V lookup: CDR1 SGHDN, CDR2 FVKESK.

On this clonotype: Since a much larger clone is just one base distant, this may be a read error. Lacking the conserved final phenylalanine or tryptophan, this CDR3 likely reflects a read error. The chain employs TRBV5-4 and TRBJ2-2; D is uncertain. Trimming took 4 bases from V and 8 from J, leaving 9 bases between them. There are 12 residues in the CDR3. Per the germline V gene, CDR1 is SGHNT and CDR2 is YYREEE (reference sequence). The CDR3, as DNA: TGTGCCAGCAGCCTCCTGCCTGGGGAGCTGTTTTCT. Translation: CASSLLPGELFS.

This clonotype has a handful of counts. The V call is TRBV28, the J call TRBJ1-5; D is undetermined. The CDR3 has 14 residues. Trimming left V 2 bases short and J 7 bases short, with 12 bases between. Germline V CDR1 and CDR2: MDHEN, SYDVKM. The CDR3 region has the DNA TGTGCCAGCAGTTTAGCTGGTTTGTTCCAGCCCCAGCATTTT. Amino acids: CASSLAGLFQPQHF.

The chain couples TRBV6-5 to TRBJ2-7; tentatively, D is TRBD2 (6 bases). Germline assignment: CDR1 MNHEY and CDR2 SVGAGI. Deletions cut 8 bases from V and 7 bases from J, with 24 bases between. The CDR3 has 15 residues. Written as DNA, the CDR3 is TGTGCCAGCCTTTCTCCGGACTTCGATGGGGGGGAGCAGTACTTC. Amino acid sequence: CASLSPDFDGGEQYF.

Of note for this clonotype: One junction end does not reproduce the germline sequence, and a read error may be involved. The V call is TRBV12-3 or TRBV12-4, the J call TRBJ2-7, with 11 bases that match TRBD1. CDR3 length: 16 residues. The CDR3 sequence is CASSLAGTGGTYKQYF. The CDR3 region has the DNA TGTGCCAGCAGTTTGGCTGGGACAGGGGGGACCTACAAGCAGTACTTC.